The clone carrying this T cell receptor beta chain was recorded many times. What it binds is unknown. Using its own MiXCR run on the 5' RACE reads, TCRdb lists one record per CDR3 protein. The sample consists of 15,000 to 20,000 distinct CDR3 sequences, under 15% of them appearing once. This record belongs to a study of neurological immune-mediated disorders. Germline CDR1 MNHEY, CDR2 SMNVEV (reference sequence). V gave up 2 bases and J gave up 8 bases, with 15 bases separating them. The CDR3 loop spans 14 amino acids. General study points: While HTLV-1-associated myelopathy showed the greatest TCR clonal expansion, multiple sclerosis showed the least, falling below healthy controls.

The chain recombines TRBV27 with TRBJ1-2, with a weak D call TRBD1 (5 bases). The source material was PBMCs. This TCR derives from a man aged 55-75 years with HTLV-1-associated myelopathy (HAM/TSP). CDR3 DNA: TGTGCCAGCAGTTTAAAACCCGGGGCAGGGGGCTACACCTTC. It is translated as CASSLKPGAGGYTF.